The T cell receptor beta chain under discussion was sequenced for a study of response to subunit inactivated influenza vaccine. The CDR3 has 12 amino acids. The ends were cut back, 2 bases at V and 6 bases at J, with 7 bases in the middle. This clonotype turned up a few times. Its specificity is unknown. MiXCR, applied by TCRdb to the RT-PCR reads, yields one record per CDR3 protein. The data show more than 250,000 distinct CDR3 sequences, around a fifth seen once. Study conclusions and caveats: It was the authors' suggestion that each seasonal influenza vaccination recruits few new T cells.

The sequence derives from a man aged 50 to 69 who received an inactivated influenza vaccine. The sequencing used PBMCs from blood, collected roughly 20 months after vaccination. This chain joins TRBV12-3 or TRBV12-4 and TRBJ1-1; D uncertain. In DNA, the CDR3 is TGTGCCAGCAGTTTATCTTTCGCTGAAGCTTTCTTT. This translates into CASSLSFAEAFF.